This TCR beta chain appears in the sequencing data of a study of blood T cell repertoires in COVID-19. The assay was immunoSEQ multiplex PCR, and TCRdb's table has in-frame clones only and misses some. The sample records over 85,000 clones, nearly 90% being singletons. In its sample, this clone was seen once. The CDR3 covers 14 residues. Trimming shortened V by 2 bases and J by 5 bases, and 9 bases separated the two germline ends. Looked up from germline, CDR1 is SNHLY and CDR2 is FYNNEI. Sequenced material: peripheral blood. V is TRBV2 and J is TRBJ1-4; tentatively, D is TRBD1 (5 bases). This clonotype was sampled from a man over 45 with active COVID-19. The CDR3 DNA follows: TGTGCCAGCAGTGAAAGGGGTTCCAATGAAAAACTGTTTTTT. Amino acids: CASSERGSNEKLFF.